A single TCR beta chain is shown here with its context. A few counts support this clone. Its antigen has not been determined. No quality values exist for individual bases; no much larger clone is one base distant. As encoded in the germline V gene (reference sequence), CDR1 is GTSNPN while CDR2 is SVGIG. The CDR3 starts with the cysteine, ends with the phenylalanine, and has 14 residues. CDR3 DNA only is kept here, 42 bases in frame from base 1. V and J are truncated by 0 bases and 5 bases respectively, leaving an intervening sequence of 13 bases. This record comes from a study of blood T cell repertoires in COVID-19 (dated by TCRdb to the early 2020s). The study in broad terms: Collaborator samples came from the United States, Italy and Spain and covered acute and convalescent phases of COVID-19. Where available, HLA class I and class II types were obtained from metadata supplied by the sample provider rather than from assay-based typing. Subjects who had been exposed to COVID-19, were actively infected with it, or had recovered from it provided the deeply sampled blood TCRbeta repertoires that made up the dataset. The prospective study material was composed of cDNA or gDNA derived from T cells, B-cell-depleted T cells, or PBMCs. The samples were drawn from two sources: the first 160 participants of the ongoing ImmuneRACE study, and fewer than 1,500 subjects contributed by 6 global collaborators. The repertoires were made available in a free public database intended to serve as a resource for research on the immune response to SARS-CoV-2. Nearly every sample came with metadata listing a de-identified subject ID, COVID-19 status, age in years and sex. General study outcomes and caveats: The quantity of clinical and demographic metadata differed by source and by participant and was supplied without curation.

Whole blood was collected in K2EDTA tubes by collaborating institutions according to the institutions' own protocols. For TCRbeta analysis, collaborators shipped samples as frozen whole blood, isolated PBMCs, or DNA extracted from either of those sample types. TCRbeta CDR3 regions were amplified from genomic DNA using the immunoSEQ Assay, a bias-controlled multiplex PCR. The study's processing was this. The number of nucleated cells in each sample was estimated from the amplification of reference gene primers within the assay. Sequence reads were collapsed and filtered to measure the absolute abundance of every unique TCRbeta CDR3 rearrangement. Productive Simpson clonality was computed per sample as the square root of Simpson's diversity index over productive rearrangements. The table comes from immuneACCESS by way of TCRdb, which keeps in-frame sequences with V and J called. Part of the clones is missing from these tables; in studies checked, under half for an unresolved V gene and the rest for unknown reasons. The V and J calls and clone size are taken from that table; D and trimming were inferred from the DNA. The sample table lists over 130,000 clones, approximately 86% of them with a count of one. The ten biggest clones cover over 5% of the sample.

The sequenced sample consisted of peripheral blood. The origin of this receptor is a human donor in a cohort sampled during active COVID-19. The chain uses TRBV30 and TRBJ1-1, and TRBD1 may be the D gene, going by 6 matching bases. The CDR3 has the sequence CAWSVRGARTEAFF. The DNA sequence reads TGTGCCTGGAGTGTACGGGGGGCTAGAACTGAAGCTTTCTTT.